This is a list of T cell receptor beta chains from one sample in a study of T cell clones after liver transplantation. The data were produced by immunoSEQ multiplex PCR, yet TCRdb's version contains in-frame clones alone and is incomplete. The top ten clones hold 0.8% to 1% of a sample with 90,000 to 120,000 clones, 82% of them seen once. This sample comprised CD4+ T cells from blood, obtained before liver transplant. These TCRs come from a human donor who received a liver transplant. The CDR3 runs from the conserved cysteine through the conserved F or W.

V: TRBV7-2
J: TRBJ2-7
length: 14
CDR3: CASSPLAGSYEQYF

V: TRBV18
J: TRBJ1-4
length: 15
CDR3: CASSYNRGANEKLFF

V: TRBV19
J: TRBJ2-7
length: 14
CDR3: CASSRGTEAYEQYF

V: TRBV25-1
J: TRBJ1-4
length: 16
CDR3: CASSALGGGGNEKLFF

V: TRBV7-2
J: TRBJ2-5
length: 13
CDR3: CASSLGLAETQYF

V: TRBV7-2
J: TRBJ1-1
length: 14
CDR3: CASSPKGGGTEAFF

V: TRBV6-5
J: TRBJ2-1
length: 14
CDR3: CASSYPGPYNEQFF

V: TRBV4-2
J: TRBJ1-1
length: 15
CDR3: CASSQQTGGNTEAFF

V: TRBV5-1
J: TRBJ2-3
length: 16
CDR3: CASSLVLAGSTDTQYF

V: TRBV19
J: TRBJ1-2
length: 14
CDR3: CASSIETGMTGYTF

V: TRBV19
J: TRBJ1-5
length: 15
CDR3: CASSIPGQSGQPQHF

V: TRBV29-1
J: TRBJ1-2
length: 12
CDR3: CSVPRGGVGYTF

V: TRBV11-2
J: TRBJ2-2
length: 13
CDR3: CASSQENTGELFF

V: TRBV29-1
J: TRBJ2-1
length: 10
CDR3: CSVAGEEQFF

V: TRBV18
J: TRBJ2-1
length: 14
CDR3: CASSPRRGDNEQFF

V: TRBV30
J: TRBJ1-4
length: 14
CDR3: CAWSRDRPNEKLFF

V: TRBV6-1
J: TRBJ1-5
length: 14
CDR3: CASGIQGGNQPQHF

V: TRBV5-8
J: TRBJ1-1
length: 11
CDR3: CASSLGGRAFF

V: TRBV5-4
J: TRBJ1-1
length: 13
CDR3: CASSSGGGAEAFF

V: TRBV4-1
J: TRBJ1-1
length: 17
CDR3: CASSQGGAGEMNTEAFF

V: TRBV5-1
J: TRBJ2-2
length: 14
CDR3: CASSRSGDAGELFF

V: TRBV13
J: TRBJ2-7
length: 14
CDR3: CASSPRDGFYEQYF

V: TRBV2
J: TRBJ1-1
length: 13
CDR3: CARQTGRNTEAFF

V: TRBV6-1
J: TRBJ2-2
length: 14
CDR3: CASSALGRAGELFF

V: TRBV5-1
J: TRBJ2-1
length: 14
CDR3: CASSTSGNYNEQFF

V: TRBV28
J: TRBJ1-1
length: 13
CDR3: CAGSGTGSTEAFF

V: TRBV5-1
J: TRBJ1-2
length: 13
CDR3: CASSLGNLGGYTF

V: TRBV4-1
J: TRBJ2-5
length: 15
CDR3: CASRDIGGSQETQYF

V: TRBV6-5
J: TRBJ2-1
length: 13
CDR3: CASRLTGYNEQFF

V: TRBV6-1
J: TRBJ1-1
length: 14
CDR3: CASSEQGEVTEAFF

V: TRBV28
J: TRBJ2-1
length: 16
CDR3: CASSLEGRRLYNEQFF

V: TRBV30
J: TRBJ2-2
length: 13
CDR3: CAWSVPETGELFF

V: TRBV2
J: TRBJ2-2
length: 15
CDR3: CASSSKLAGAGELFF

V: TRBV6-5
J: TRBJ1-1
length: 14
CDR3: CASSRQAENTEAFF

V: TRBV6-6
J: TRBJ2-3
length: 13
CDR3: CASTGRVTDTQYF

V: TRBV19
J: TRBJ1-5
length: 17
CDR3: CASSIIGGQGPVQPQHF

V: TRBV6-1
J: TRBJ1-5
length: 15
CDR3: CASSRGRDRYQPQHF

V: TRBV4-3
J: TRBJ2-3
length: 14
CDR3: CASSQDKGTDTQYF

V: TRBV6-5
J: TRBJ1-6
length: 12
CDR3: CASTDRISPLHF

V: TRBV6-5
J: TRBJ1-3
length: 13
CDR3: CASSYSGGNTIYF

V: TRBV7-2
J: TRBJ1-1
length: 14
CDR3: CASSLGQLNTEAFF